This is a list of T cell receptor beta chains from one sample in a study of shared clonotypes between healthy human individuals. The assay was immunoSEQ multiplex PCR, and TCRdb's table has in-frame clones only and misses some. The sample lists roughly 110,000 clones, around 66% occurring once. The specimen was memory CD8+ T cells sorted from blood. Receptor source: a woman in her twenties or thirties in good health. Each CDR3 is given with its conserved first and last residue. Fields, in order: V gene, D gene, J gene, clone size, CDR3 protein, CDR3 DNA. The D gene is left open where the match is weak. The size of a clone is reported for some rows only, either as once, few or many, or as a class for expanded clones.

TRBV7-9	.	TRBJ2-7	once	CASSSLAGHAYEQYF	TGTGCCAGCAGCAGCTTGGCGGGACACGCCTACGAGCAGTACTTC
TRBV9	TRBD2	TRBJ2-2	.	CASRRLAGNTGELFF	TGTGCCAGCAGGCGACTAGCGGGGAACACCGGGGAGCTGTTTTTT
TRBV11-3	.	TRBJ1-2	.	CASSLVRRPNYGYTF	TGTGCCAGCAGCTTAGTCAGGCGTCCTAACTATGGCTACACCTTC
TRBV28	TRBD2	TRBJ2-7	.	CASSLPASGRNEQYF	TGTGCCAGCAGTTTGCCGGCTAGCGGGAGGAACGAGCAGTACTTC
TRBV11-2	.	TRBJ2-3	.	CASSRQAYTDTQYF	TGTGCCAGCAGCAGACAGGCTTACACAGATACGCAGTATTTT
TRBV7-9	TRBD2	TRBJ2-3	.	CASSPGTSREGDTQYF	TGTGCCAGCAGCCCCGGGACTAGCAGAGAGGGGGATACGCAGTATTTT
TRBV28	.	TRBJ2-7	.	CASRGKGPYEQYF	TGTGCCAGCAGGGGTAAGGGGCCCTACGAGCAGTACTTC
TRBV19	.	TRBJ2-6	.	CASLGLGANVLTF	TGTGCCAGTCTAGGGCTTGGGGCCAACGTCCTGACTTTC
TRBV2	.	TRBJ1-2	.	CASSPVDGYTF	TGTGCCAGCAGTCCGGTAGACGGCTACACCTTC
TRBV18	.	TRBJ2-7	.	CASSTFTYEQYF	TGTGCCAGCTCAACTTTTACCTACGAGCAGTACTTC
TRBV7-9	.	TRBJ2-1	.	CASSLGLAPSTEQFF	TGTGCCAGCAGCTTAGGATTAGCGCCAAGCACGGAGCAGTTCTTC
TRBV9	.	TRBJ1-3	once	CASSVFSRSGNTIYF	TGTGCCAGCAGCGTATTTAGCCGCTCTGGAAACACCATATATTTT
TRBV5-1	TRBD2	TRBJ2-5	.	CASSPIPAGGPSETQYF	TGCGCCAGCAGCCCGATACCAGCGGGAGGGCCTTCAGAGACCCAGTACTTC
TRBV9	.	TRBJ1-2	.	CASTKVSRKTYGYTF	TGTGCCAGCACAAAAGTCTCAAGAAAGACCTATGGCTACACCTTC
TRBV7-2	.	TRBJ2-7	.	CASSDNTGPLSEQYF	TGTGCCAGCAGCGATAACACAGGTCCCCTGAGCGAGCAGTACTTC
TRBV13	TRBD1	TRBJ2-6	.	CASSIERDRGVTGANVLTF	TGTGCCAGCAGTATAGAGCGGGACAGGGGAGTGACTGGGGCCAACGTCCTGACTTTC
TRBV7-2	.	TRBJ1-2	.	CASSPLWGEGYTF	TGTGCCAGCAGCCCTCTTTGGGGGGAGGGCTACACCTTC
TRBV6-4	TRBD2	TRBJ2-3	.	CASSAGLAVTDTQYF	TGTGCCAGCAGCGCCGGACTAGCGGTCACAGATACGCAGTATTTT
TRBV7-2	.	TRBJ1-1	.	CASSLVGGARTEAFF	TGTGCCAGCAGCTTAGTAGGGGGGGCGAGAACTGAAGCTTTCTTT
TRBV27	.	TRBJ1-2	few	CASSYNQGFGYTF	TGTGCCAGCAGTTATAATCAGGGGTTTGGCTACACCTTC
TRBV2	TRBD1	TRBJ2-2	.	CASRGKGTGGTGELFF	TGTGCCAGCAGGGGTAAGGGGACAGGAGGCACCGGGGAGCTGTTTTTT
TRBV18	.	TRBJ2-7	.	CASSPPGHPYEQYF	TGTGCCAGCTCACCGCCGGGACATCCTTACGAGCAGTACTTC
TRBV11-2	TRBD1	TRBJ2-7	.	CASSVGPRTGLVYEQYF	TGTGCCAGCAGCGTAGGCCCTCGGACAGGGCTGGTTTACGAGCAGTACTTC
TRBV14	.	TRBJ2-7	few	CASSQAGLEQYF	TGTGCCAGCAGCCAAGCGGGACTCGAGCAGTACTTC
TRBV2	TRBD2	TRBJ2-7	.	CASSSGTSGIYEQYF	TGTGCCAGCAGTTCTGGGACTAGCGGGATCTACGAGCAGTACTTC
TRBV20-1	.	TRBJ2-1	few	CSAPEPTEQFF	TGCAGTGCCCCAGAACCCACTGAGCAGTTCTTC
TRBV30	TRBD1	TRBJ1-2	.	CAWSVPAGGDYGYTF	TGTGCCTGGAGTGTACCGGCAGGGGGCGACTATGGCTACACCTTC
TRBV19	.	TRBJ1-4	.	CASSISISNEKLFF	TGTGCCAGTAGTATCAGCATATCTAATGAAAAACTGTTTTTT
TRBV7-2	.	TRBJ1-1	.	CASSWQMNTEAFF	TGTGCCAGCAGCTGGCAGATGAACACTGAAGCTTTCTTT
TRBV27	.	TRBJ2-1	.	CASSNTPMTNNEQFF	TGTGCCAGCAGCAATACACCGATGACTAACAATGAGCAGTTCTTC
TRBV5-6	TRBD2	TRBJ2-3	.	CASSLTSGITDTQYF	TGTGCCAGCAGCTTAACTAGCGGGATTACAGATACGCAGTATTTT
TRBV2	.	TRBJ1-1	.	CASSEPRTANTEAFF	TGTGCCAGCAGTGAACCCCGGACAGCGAACACTGAAGCTTTCTTT
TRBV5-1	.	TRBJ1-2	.	CASRRKPRDTQVAYGYTF	TGCGCCAGCAGGAGGAAACCCCGGGACACCCAGGTCGCCTATGGCTACACCTTC
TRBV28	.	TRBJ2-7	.	CASSPRIPTRGALEQYF	TGTGCCAGCAGCCCCCGTATTCCGACCCGAGGGGCCCTCGAGCAGTACTTC
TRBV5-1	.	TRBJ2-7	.	CASSLYLFASYEQYF	TGCGCCAGCAGCTTGTATCTCTTCGCCTCCTACGAGCAGTACTTC
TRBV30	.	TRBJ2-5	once	CAWSERDGQETQYF	TGTGCCTGGAGTGAGAGGGACGGACAAGAGACCCAGTACTTC
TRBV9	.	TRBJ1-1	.	CASSVAGNTEAFF	TGTGCCAGCAGCGTAGCGGGTAACACTGAAGCTTTCTTT
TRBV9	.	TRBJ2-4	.	CASSGNLRDIQYF	TGTGCCAGCAGCGGAAACCTCAGGGACATTCAGTACTTC
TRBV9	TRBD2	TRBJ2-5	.	CASSVHSGSQETQYF	TGTGCCAGCAGCGTACATAGCGGGAGCCAAGAGACCCAGTACTTC
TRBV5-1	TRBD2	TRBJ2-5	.	CASSFSGAQETQYF	TGCGCCAGCAGTTTTAGCGGGGCCCAAGAGACCCAGTACTTC
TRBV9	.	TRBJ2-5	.	CGEETQYF	TGTGGCGAAGAGACCCAGTACTTC
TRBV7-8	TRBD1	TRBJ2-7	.	CASSIGQGPSYEQYF	TGTGCCAGCAGCATTGGACAGGGCCCCTCCTACGAGCAGTACTTC
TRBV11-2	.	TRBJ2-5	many	CASSLGQSDWVQETQYF	TGTGCCAGCAGCTTAGGCCAATCGGATTGGGTCCAAGAGACCCAGTACTTC
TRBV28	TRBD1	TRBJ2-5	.	CASSLLDTGAETQYF	TGTGCCAGCAGTTTATTGGACACAGGGGCAGAGACCCAGTACTTC
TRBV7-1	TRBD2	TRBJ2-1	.	CASSPTSAGDNEQFF	TGTGCCAGCAGCCCAACTAGCGCAGGTGACAATGAGCAGTTCTTC
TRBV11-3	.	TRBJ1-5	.	CASSQDGNQPQHF	TGTGCCAGCAGCCAGGACGGGAATCAGCCCCAGCATTTT
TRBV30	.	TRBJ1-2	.	CAWRGTETHYGYTF	TGTGCCTGGAGAGGGACCGAGACCCACTATGGCTACACCTTC
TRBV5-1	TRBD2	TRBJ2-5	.	CASSPYLAGVRETQYF	TGCGCCAGCAGCCCATATTTAGCGGGAGTGAGAGAGACCCAGTACTTC
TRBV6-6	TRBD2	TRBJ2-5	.	CASSSQGLAGAHF	TGTGCCAGCAGTTCCCAGGGACTAGCGGGAGCCCACTTC
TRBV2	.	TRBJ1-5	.	CASSGEDNQPQHF	TGTGCCAGCAGTGGAGAGGACAATCAGCCCCAGCATTTT
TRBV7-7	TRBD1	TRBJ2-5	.	CASSGQGNEETQYF	TGTGCCAGCAGCGGACAGGGTAATGAAGAGACCCAGTACTTC
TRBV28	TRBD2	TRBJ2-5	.	CASSLGTSGSETQYF	TGTGCCAGCAGTTTAGGGACTAGCGGGAGTGAGACCCAGTACTTC
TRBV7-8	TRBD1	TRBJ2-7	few	CASSRDRAVGEQYF	TGTGCCAGCAGTCGGGACAGGGCGGTCGGCGAGCAGTACTTC